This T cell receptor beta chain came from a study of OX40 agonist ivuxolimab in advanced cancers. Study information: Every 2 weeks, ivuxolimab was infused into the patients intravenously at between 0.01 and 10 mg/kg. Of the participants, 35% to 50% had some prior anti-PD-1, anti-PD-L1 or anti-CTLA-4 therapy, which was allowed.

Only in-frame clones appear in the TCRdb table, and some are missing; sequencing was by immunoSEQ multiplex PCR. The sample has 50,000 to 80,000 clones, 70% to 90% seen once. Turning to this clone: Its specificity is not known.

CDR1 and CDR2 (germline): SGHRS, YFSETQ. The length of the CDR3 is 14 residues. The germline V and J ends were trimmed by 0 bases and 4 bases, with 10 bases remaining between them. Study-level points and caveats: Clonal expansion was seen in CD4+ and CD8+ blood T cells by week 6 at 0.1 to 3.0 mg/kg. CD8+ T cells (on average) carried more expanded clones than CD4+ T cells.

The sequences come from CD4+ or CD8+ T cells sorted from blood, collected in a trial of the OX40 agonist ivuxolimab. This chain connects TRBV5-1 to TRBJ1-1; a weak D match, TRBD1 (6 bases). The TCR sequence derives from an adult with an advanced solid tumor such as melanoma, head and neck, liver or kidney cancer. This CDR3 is CASSLEGVGTEAFF. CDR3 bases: TGCGCCAGCAGCTTGGAGGGGGTGGGCACTGAAGCTTTCTTT.